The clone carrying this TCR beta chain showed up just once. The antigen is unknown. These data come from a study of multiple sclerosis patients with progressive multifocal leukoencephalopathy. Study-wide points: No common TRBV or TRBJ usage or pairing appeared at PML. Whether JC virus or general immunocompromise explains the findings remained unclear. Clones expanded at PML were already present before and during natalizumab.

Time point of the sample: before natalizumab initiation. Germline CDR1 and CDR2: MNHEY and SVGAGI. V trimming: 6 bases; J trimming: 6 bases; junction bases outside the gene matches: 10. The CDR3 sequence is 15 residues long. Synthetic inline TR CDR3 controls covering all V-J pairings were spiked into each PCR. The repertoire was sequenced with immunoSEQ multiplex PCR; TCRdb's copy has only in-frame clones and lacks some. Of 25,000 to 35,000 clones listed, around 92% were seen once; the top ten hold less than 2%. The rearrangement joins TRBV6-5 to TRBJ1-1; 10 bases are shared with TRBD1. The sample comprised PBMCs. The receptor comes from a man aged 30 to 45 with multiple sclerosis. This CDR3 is CASRNLDRGLAEAFF. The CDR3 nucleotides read TGTGCCAGCAGGAACCTCGACAGGGGGCTTGCTGAAGCTTTCTTT.